This T cell receptor beta chain is drawn from a study of Ad26.COV2.S vaccination and SARS-CoV-2 variants. Study results and caveats: It was reported that spike-specific CD8+ and CD4+ T cell responses were substantially broad after vaccination.

This clone was detected only a few times. Its antigen is not identified. The sample's treatment: some 20 received Ad26.COV2.S at low or high dose, single or two shots; roughly five received placebo; per-sample allocation not given. Samples were taken on day 63 after the first vaccine or placebo injection. This CDR3 comprises 16 residues. The V gene lost 0 bases and the J gene lost 0 bases, with 12 bases spanning the gap. Germline-derived CDR1 and CDR2 are MNHNY and SVGAGI (reference sequence). Profiling relied on immunoSEQ multiplex PCR, and the TCRdb table lists in-frame clones only, not all of them. Of a few hundred thousand clones listed, 80% to 90% are singletons.

The chain links TRBV6-6 to TRBJ2-7; D remains unclear. Sequenced here: peripheral blood, sampled in a trial of Ad26.COV2.S vaccine versus placebo. The origin of this receptor is a person aged 18-65 years who received the Ad26.COV2.S COVID-19 vaccine or a placebo. CDR3: CASSYSGQRGSYEQYF. In DNA form, the CDR3 reads TGTGCCAGCAGTTACTCAGGTCAGAGAGGCTCCTACGAGCAGTACTTC.